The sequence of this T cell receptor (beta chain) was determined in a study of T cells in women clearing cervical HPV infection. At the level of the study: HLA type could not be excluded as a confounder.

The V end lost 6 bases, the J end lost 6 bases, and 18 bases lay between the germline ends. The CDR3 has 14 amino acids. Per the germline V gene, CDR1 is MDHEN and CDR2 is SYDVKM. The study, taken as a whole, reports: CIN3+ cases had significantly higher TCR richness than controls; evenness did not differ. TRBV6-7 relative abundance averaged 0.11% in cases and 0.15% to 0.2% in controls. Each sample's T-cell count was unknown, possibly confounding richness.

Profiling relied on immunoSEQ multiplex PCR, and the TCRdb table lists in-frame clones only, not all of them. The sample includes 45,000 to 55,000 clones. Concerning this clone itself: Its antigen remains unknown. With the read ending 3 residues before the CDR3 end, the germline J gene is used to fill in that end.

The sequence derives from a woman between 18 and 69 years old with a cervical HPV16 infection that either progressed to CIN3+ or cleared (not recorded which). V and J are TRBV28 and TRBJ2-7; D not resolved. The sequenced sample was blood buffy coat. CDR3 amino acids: CASRKGSGAGEQYF. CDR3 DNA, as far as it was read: TGTGCCAGCAGAAAAGGGTCAGGTGCCGGCGAG.